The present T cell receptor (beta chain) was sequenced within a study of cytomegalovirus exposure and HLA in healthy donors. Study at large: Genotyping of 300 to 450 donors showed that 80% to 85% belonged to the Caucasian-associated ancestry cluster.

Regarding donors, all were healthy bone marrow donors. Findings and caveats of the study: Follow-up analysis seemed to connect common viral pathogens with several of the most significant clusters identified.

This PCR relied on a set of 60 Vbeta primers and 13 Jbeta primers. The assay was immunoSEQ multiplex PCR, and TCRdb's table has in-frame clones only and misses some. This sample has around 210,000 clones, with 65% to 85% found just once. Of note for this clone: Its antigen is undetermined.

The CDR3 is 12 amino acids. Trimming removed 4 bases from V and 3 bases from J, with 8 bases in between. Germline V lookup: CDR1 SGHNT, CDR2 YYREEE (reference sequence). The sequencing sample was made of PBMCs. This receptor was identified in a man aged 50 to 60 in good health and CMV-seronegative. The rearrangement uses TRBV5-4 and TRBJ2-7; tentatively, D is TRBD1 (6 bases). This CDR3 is CASSQTGYEQYF. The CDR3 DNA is TGTGCCAGCAGCCAGACAGGCTACGAGCAGTACTTC.